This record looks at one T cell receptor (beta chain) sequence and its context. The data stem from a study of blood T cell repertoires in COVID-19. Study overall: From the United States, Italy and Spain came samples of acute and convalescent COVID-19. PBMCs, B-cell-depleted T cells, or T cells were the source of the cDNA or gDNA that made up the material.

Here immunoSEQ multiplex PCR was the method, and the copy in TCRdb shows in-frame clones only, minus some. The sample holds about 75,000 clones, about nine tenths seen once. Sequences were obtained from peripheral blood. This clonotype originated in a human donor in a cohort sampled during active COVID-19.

In DNA form, the CDR3 reads TGTGCCAGCAACCTGGGGGGGGGCACCGGGGAGCTGTTTTTT. Residues: CASNLGGGTGELFF. The chain couples TRBV5-4 to TRBJ2-2, with TRBD2 identical over 7 bases. CDR1 and CDR2 from the germline V gene are SGHNT and YYREEE (reference sequence). V dropped 6 bases and J dropped 4; count of bases not matched to a gene: 6. CDR3 length: 14 residues.